This T cell receptor beta chain comes out of a study of control samples from healthy donors and cancer patients. Repertoires were generated with immunoSEQ multiplex PCR, while TCRdb's copy carries only in-frame clones and drops some. Of under 80,000 clones listed, 84% are singletons. This CDR3 is built from 16 residues. Trimming removed 4 bases at V and 8 bases at J, with 21 bases between. In germline, CDR1 is SGHKS, CDR2 YYEKEE (reference sequence). The TCR comes from a man aged 50 or older in good health. The chain uses TRBV5-5 and TRBJ1-4; no firm D call. Material: blood. The CDR3 nucleotides are TGTGCCAGCAGCCCAAGAGGACGGGCGGATGTGGAAAAACTGTTTTTT. It yields the protein CASSPRGRADVEKLFF.